The 30 T cell receptor beta chains below were found in one sample sequenced in a study of cytomegalovirus exposure and HLA in healthy donors. The PCR was carried out with 60 Vbeta primers and 13 Jbeta primers. Only in-frame clones appear in the TCRdb table, and some are missing; sequencing was by immunoSEQ multiplex PCR. The sample has 150,000 to 200,000 clones, about 75% seen once. Input material: PBMCs. The receptors stem from a man in his forties in good health and CMV-seropositive.

The genes are TRBV9 and TRBJ2-3; D gene ambiguous. CDR1 SGDLS and CDR2 YYNGEE come from the germline V gene. V lost 0 bases, J lost 4 bases, and 6 bases lay in between. This CDR3 comprises 13 residues. The CDR3 reads CASSVAVADTQYF. CDR3 nucleotides: TGTGCCAGCAGCGTAGCTGTCGCAGATACGCAGTATTTT. Together with reference TRBV9 and TRBJ2-3, the CDR3 gives the full variable domain: DSGVTQTPKHLITATGQRVTLRCSPRSGDLSVYWYQQSLDQGLQFLIQYYNGEERAKGNILERFSAQQFPDLHSELNLSSLELGDSALYFCASSVAVADTQYFGPGTRLTVL.

The gene calls are TRBV18 and TRBJ1-2; 10 bases are a match to TRBD1. Germline V gene data show CDR1 as KGHSH and CDR2 as LQKENI. CDR3 length: 14 amino acids. V lost 6 bases, J lost 6 bases, and 7 bases stayed unmatched. The CDR3 sequence: CASSRDRGEHGYTF. The CDR3, as DNA: TGTGCCAGCTCTAGGGACAGGGGAGAACATGGCTACACCTTC.

V gene TRBV5-1 combines with J gene TRBJ2-7, with 8 bases identical to TRBD1. This CDR3 spans 16 amino acids. J lost 4 bases, V lost 4 bases, and 13 bases had no gene match. Germline assignment: CDR1 SGHRS and CDR2 YFSETQ. CDR3 protein: CASSPVGRGRGYEQYF. Written as DNA, the CDR3 is TGCGCCAGCAGCCCGGTGGGCAGGGGGCGCGGGTACGAGCAGTACTTC. The full variable domain, in which reference TRBV5-1 and TRBJ2-7 provide the parts outside the CDR3, is KAGVTQTPRYLIKTRGQQVTLSCSPISGHRSVSWYQQTPGQGLQFLFEYFSETQRNKGNFPGRFSGRQFSNSRSEMNVSTLELGDSALYLCASSPVGRGRGYEQYFGPGTRLTVT.

This clone has only a few counts. The chain employs TRBV30 and TRBJ2-3, with 11 nucleotides matching TRBD2. CDR1 and CDR2 (germline): GTSNPN, SVGIG (reference sequence). CDR3 size: 14 residues. V dropped 2 bases and J dropped 4; count of bases not matched to a gene: 2. As DNA, the CDR3 is TGTGCCTGGAGTCCGGGACTAGCGGCAGATACGCAGTATTTT. Amino acids: CAWSPGLAADTQYF.

This clone was detected a few times. The J gene is TRBJ2-7, the V gene TRBV7-2; no reliable D call. V lost 4 bases, J lost 4 bases, and 11 bases lay in between. This CDR3 spans 13 amino acids. Germline assignment: CDR1 SGHTA and CDR2 FQGNSA. This chain's CDR3 is CASSSQLEYEQYF. Here the CDR3 DNA reads TGTGCCAGCAGCTCGCAACTCGAATACGAGCAGTACTTC.

The rearrangement uses TRBV2 and TRBJ2-2, with TRBD2 identical over 10 bases. Germline values: CDR1 SNHLY, CDR2 FYNNEI. The V segment lost 2 bases and the J segment 4 bases; nucleotides outside the gene matches: 13. This CDR3 is built from 19 residues. The CDR3: CASSETLAGPPSPTGELFF. The CDR3 bases are TGTGCCAGCAGTGAAACACTAGCGGGACCGCCTAGCCCCACCGGGGAGCTGTTTTTT.

The chain links TRBV6-5 to TRBJ2-7, with 8 positions matching TRBD2. CDR3 length: 15 residues. Trimming at V came to 2 bases and at J to 4 bases, leaving 7 bases not matched to a gene. CDR1 is MNHEY and CDR2 is SVGAGI in the germline V gene. CDR3 in amino acids: CASSYRGLGSYEQYF. CDR3 coding DNA: TGTGCCAGCAGTTACCGGGGACTAGGTAGTTACGAGCAGTACTTC.

V and J are TRBV6-5 and TRBJ1-2; TRBD1 is a possible D gene (6 bases). Germline CDR1 and CDR2: MNHEY and SVGAGI. This CDR3 has 15 residues. Trimming took 5 bases from V and 0 from J, leaving 13 bases between them. CDR3 bases: TGTGCCAGCAGTGGCACCAGGGGCGCTAACTATGGCTACACCTTC. The encoded protein is CASSGTRGANYGYTF.

This sequence joins TRBV29-1 and TRBJ2-5; TRBD1 matches 7 bases. J gave up 1 base and V 8 bases, and 10 bases lay outside the gene matches. The CDR3 sequence is 14 residues long. The V gene's germline CDR1 is SQVTM and CDR2 ANQGSEA. This CDR3 reads CSFAGTASQETQYF. The DNA for the CDR3 is TGCAGCTTCGCCGGGACAGCTTCCCAAGAGACCCAGTACTTC. The whole variable domain, remainder taken from reference TRBV29-1 and TRBJ2-5, is SAVISQKPSRDICQRGTSLTIQCQVDSQVTMMFWYRQQPGQSLTLIATANQGSEATYESGFVIDKFPISRPNLTFSTLTVSNMSPEDSSIYLCSFAGTASQETQYFGPGTRLLVL.

The J gene is TRBJ2-7, the V gene TRBV11-3; 10 positions match TRBD2. CDR3 size: 14 residues. Germline trimming cut 2 bases from V and 6 bases from J; bases unmatched to any gene: 4. Germline V CDR1 and CDR2: SGHNT, YENEEA. The CDR3 loop is CASSLRLAGGEQYF. The CDR3 nucleotides are TGTGCCAGCAGCTTACGACTAGCGGGCGGCGAGCAGTACTTC.

The chain joins TRBV25-1 to TRBJ2-1, with 7 positions matching TRBD2. The CDR3 is 15 residues long. V shed 5 bases and J 3 bases; nucleotides not matched to a gene: 7. Per the germline V gene, CDR1 is MGHDK and CDR2 is SYGVNS. The CDR3 reads CASSLAGAGYNEQFF. For the CDR3, the DNA is TGTGCCAGCAGTTTGGCGGGAGCGGGCTACAATGAGCAGTTCTTC.

The V and J genes are TRBV19 and TRBJ2-7; TRBD1 matches 10 bases. The J segment lost 5 bases and the V segment lost 3 bases, leaving 4 bases of the junction unmatched. The CDR3 runs to 14 residues. The germline V gene encodes CDR1 LNHDA and CDR2 SQIVND (reference sequence). Here the CDR3 DNA reads TGTGCCAGTAGTATGGGACAGGGGATTCACGAGCAGTACTTC. This translates into CASSMGQGIHEQYF. Complete variable domain (other parts from reference TRBV19 and TRBJ2-7): DGGITQSPKYLFRKEGQNVTLSCEQNLNHDAMYWYRQDPGQGLRLIYYSQIVNDFQKGDIAEGYSVSREKKESFPLTVTSAQKNPTAFYLCASSMGQGIHEQYFGPGTRLTVT.

The chain couples TRBV30 to TRBJ1-6, with 7 bases that match TRBD1. CDR3 size: 12 residues. Germline V CDR1 and CDR2: GTSNPN, SVGIG (reference sequence). The V segment lost 0 bases and the J segment 10 bases; nucleotides outside the gene matches: 0. CDR3 region: CAWSVQGSPLHF. CDR3 sequence (DNA): TGTGCCTGGAGTGTACAGGGGTCACCCCTCCACTTT.

This chain uses TRBV6-1 with TRBJ2-7; 11 bases line up with TRBD2. CDR3 length: 14 amino acids. V lost 5 bases, J lost 12 bases, and 12 bases stayed unmatched. The germline V gene has CDR1 MNHNS and CDR2 SASEGT. DNA of the CDR3: TGTGCCAGCAGTCCCCGGCAACTAGCGGGAGAGGGGTACTTC. It yields the protein CASSPRQLAGEGYF.

The chain uses TRBV19 and TRBJ2-3; TRBD2 matches 11 bases. Germline V gene sequence: CDR1 LNHDA, CDR2 SQIVND (reference sequence). The J segment lost 1 base and the V segment lost 5 bases, leaving 2 bases of the junction unmatched. This CDR3 comprises 15 residues. CDR3 protein: CASSPLAGGTDTQYF. The CDR3 region has the DNA TGTGCCAGTAGTCCACTAGCGGGAGGCACAGATACGCAGTATTTT.

A few counts support this clone. In the same sample, other DNA sequences code for this CDR3. The gene calls are TRBV19 and TRBJ1-5; 9 bases are a match to TRBD1. The CDR3 has 14 residues. CDR1 LNHDA and CDR2 SQIVND come from the germline V gene (reference sequence). V shed 6 bases and J 3 bases; nucleotides not matched to a gene: 3. Here the CDR3 DNA reads TGTGCCAGTAGCGGGACAGGGTACAATCAGCCCCAGCATTTT. This sequence encodes CASSGTGYNQPQHF.

The chain couples TRBV5-1 to TRBJ2-3; the match to TRBD2 covers 8 bases. The CDR3 consists of 15 residues. Germline values: CDR1 SGHRS, CDR2 YFSETQ. V shed 4 bases, J shed 5 bases, and the junction held 9 bases outside the gene matches. CDR3 protein: CASSPPAGAGDTQYF. The CDR3 nucleotides read TGCGCCAGCAGCCCGCCAGCGGGAGCCGGAGATACGCAGTATTTT.

The chain carries TRBV11-3 and TRBJ2-3; possible D gene TRBD2, 6 bases. V dropped 5 bases and J dropped 2 bases, with 14 bases sitting between them. Germline assignment: CDR1 SGHNT and CDR2 YENEEA. This CDR3 region has 15 residues. CDR3 DNA sequence: TGTGCCAGCAGCCCTACCTCGCGGGACACAGATACGCAGTATTTT. It codes for CASSPTSRDTDTQYF.

The gene calls are TRBV6-5 and TRBJ2-5; maybe TRBD1 (5 bases). The CDR3 is 13 amino acids. The V and J ends lost 5 bases and 7 bases respectively, with 14 bases between them. Germline V CDR1 and CDR2: MNHEY, SVGAGI. The CDR3 sequence is CASSPGHLMTQYF. As DNA, the CDR3 is TGTGCCAGCAGTCCTGGACACCTGATGACCCAGTACTTC.

The chain couples TRBV5-6 to TRBJ1-1; D unclear. Trimming stripped 6 bases from V and 3 bases from J, with 12 bases between. The CDR3 sequence is 13 residues long. In germline, CDR1 is SGHDT, CDR2 YYEEEE. The CDR3 coding sequence is TGTGCCAGCACTCCTGGAGGGTACACTGAAGCTTTCTTT. It is translated as CASTPGGYTEAFF. The whole variable domain, remainder taken from reference TRBV5-6 and TRBJ1-1, is DAGVTQSPTHLIKTRGQQVTLRCSPKSGHDTVSWYQQALGQGPQFIFQYYEEEERQRGNFPDRFSGHQFPNYSSELNVNALLLGDSALYLCASTPGGYTEAFFGQGTRLTVV.

The chain couples TRBV5-1 to TRBJ1-3; D is perhaps TRBD1 (5 bases). V lost 3 bases to trimming and J lost 0 bases, with 10 bases between them. The V gene's germline CDR1 is SGHRS and CDR2 YFSETQ. This CDR3 is 15 amino acids long. The CDR3 spells CASSSGLLSGNTIYF. Here the CDR3 DNA reads TGCGCCAGCAGCTCGGGACTGCTCTCTGGAAACACCATATATTTT.

The J gene is TRBJ1-1, the V gene TRBV7-2; 8 bases are a match to TRBD1. Unmatched junction bases numbered 2, after V lost 4 bases and J lost 1 base. CDR1 is SGHTA, CDR2 FQGNSA, per germline. The CDR3 has 14 amino acids. CDR3 bases: TGTGCCAGCAGCTCCGGGACAGGGAACACTGAAGCTTTCTTT. Amino acid sequence: CASSSGTGNTEAFF. The variable domain in full, completed from reference TRBV7-2 and TRBJ1-1, reads GAGVSQSPSNKVTEKGKDVELRCDPISGHTALYWYRQSLGQGLEFLIYFQGNSAPDKSGLPSDRFSAERTGGSVSTLTIQRTQQEDSAVYLCASSSGTGNTEAFFGQGTRLTVV.

The chain employs TRBV12-5 and TRBJ1-6, with 7 bases matching TRBD1. CDR1 and CDR2 from the germline V gene are LGHNT and FRNRAP. This CDR3 spans 15 amino acids. The junction had 9 bases not matched to a gene; V was cut back by 3 bases and J by 10 bases. CDR3 nucleotide sequence: TGTGCTAGTGGTTTAAGAGGGGGCGCGATCTCACCCCTCCACTTT. It translates to CASGLRGGAISPLHF.

This clone was seen a few times. The chain couples TRBV5-1 to TRBJ2-7, with TRBD1 matching over 7 bases. J was trimmed by 7 bases and V by 2 bases; bases with no gene match: 9. Germline loops: CDR1 SGHRS, CDR2 YFSETQ. The CDR3 covers 14 residues. The CDR3 sequence is CASSFRQGQGEQYF. The CDR3 DNA follows: TGCGCCAGCAGCTTCCGACAGGGCCAAGGGGAGCAGTACTTC.

The chain is built from TRBV5-1 and TRBJ2-5; 7 nucleotides line up with TRBD1. The DNA end is a closer match to TRBJ2-7, so the J assignment may be wrong. Germline V gene lookup returns CDR1 SGHRS and CDR2 YFSETQ. The CDR3 sequence is 14 residues long. This chain's CDR3 is CASSQGGIAYEQYF. The CDR3 nucleotides are TGCGCCAGCAGCCAAGGGGGCATCGCCTACGAGCAGTACTTC.

This clone has just a few counts. The rearrangement joins TRBV7-9 to TRBJ1-4; D ambiguous. The V end lost 5 bases, the J end lost 6 bases, and 13 bases lay between the germline ends. The CDR3 runs 14 residues. Germline lookup yields CDR1 SEHNR and CDR2 FQNEAQ (reference sequence). CDR3 DNA sequence: TGTGCCAGCAGCCCCGAGAGCCAGGATGAAAAACTGTTTTTT. Amino acid sequence: CASSPESQDEKLFF.

A single count supports this clone. The chain couples TRBV30 to TRBJ1-2, with 8 positions matching TRBD1. V shed 0 bases, J shed 4 bases, and the junction held 7 bases outside the gene matches. The CDR3 runs 15 residues. Germline lookup yields CDR1 GTSNPN and CDR2 SVGIG (reference sequence). CDR3 region: CAWSVGQGSPYGYTF. The CDR3 coding sequence is TGTGCCTGGAGTGTCGGACAGGGATCCCCCTATGGCTACACCTTC.

In DNA form, the CDR3 reads TGTGCCTGGAGTGTAGGGACTAGCGGAGATACGCAGTATTTT. Protein: CAWSVGTSGDTQYF. The chain combines TRBV30 with TRBJ2-3; 11 positions agree with TRBD2. This CDR3 is built from 14 residues. V lost 0 bases, J lost 5 bases, and 1 base stayed unmatched. Germline loops: CDR1 GTSNPN, CDR2 SVGIG (reference sequence).

This clone appeared a few times. V is TRBV2 and J is TRBJ2-1; 10 bases are shared with TRBD2. The germline V gene has CDR1 SNHLY and CDR2 FYNNEI. CDR3 length equals 16 residues. V lost 8 bases, J lost 4 bases, and 11 bases stayed unmatched. Written as DNA, the CDR3 is TGTGCCAGCCCAACCCCTAGCGGGAGAGGGTACAATGAGCAGTTCTTC. Translated: CASPTPSGRGYNEQFF.

This clone was counted once. The chain couples TRBV2 to TRBJ2-2, with 8 bases lining up with TRBD1. There are 14 residues in the CDR3. CDR1 SNHLY and CDR2 FYNNEI come from the germline V gene. The V segment lost 8 bases and the J segment 7 bases; nucleotides outside the gene matches: 9. The CDR3 bases are TGTGCCAGCGGCATCAGGGGGCAAGACGGGGAGCTGTTTTTT. It translates to CASGIRGQDGELFF.